A single TCR beta chain is shown here with its context. This CDR3 is built from 13 residues. CDR1 GTSNPN and CDR2 SVGIG come from the germline V gene (reference sequence). The ends lost 0 bases at V and 6 bases at J; junction bases unmatched: 5. The data originate from a study of blood T cell repertoires in COVID-19. Measured with immunoSEQ multiplex PCR; TCRdb has only the in-frame clones, and not every one. The repertoire holds 53,000 or so clones, 70% to 85% seen once, with approximately 3.4% in the top ten. The TCR sequence derives from a man aged 55 to 69 with acute or convalescent COVID-19. The genes are TRBV30 and TRBJ2-7; TRBD2 aligns across 7 bases. The sequenced sample was peripheral blood. This chain's CDR3 is CAWSVSGGGEQYF. CDR3 nucleotide sequence: TGTGCCTGGAGTGTAAGTGGCGGGGGCGAGCAGTACTTC.